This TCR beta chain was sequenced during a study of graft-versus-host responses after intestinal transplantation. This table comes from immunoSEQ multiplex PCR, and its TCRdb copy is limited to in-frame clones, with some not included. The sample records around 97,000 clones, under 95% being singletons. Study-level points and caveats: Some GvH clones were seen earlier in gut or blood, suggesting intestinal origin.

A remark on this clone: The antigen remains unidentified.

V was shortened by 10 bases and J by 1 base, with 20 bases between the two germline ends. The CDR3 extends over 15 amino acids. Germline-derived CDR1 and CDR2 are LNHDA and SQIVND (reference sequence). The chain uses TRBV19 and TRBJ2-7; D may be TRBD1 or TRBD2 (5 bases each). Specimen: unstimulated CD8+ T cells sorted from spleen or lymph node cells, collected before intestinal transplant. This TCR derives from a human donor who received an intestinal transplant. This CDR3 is CATGPRDRGSYEQYF. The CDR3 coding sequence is TGTGCCACCGGCCCCAGGGATCGAGGGTCCTACGAGCAGTACTTC.